The following is a T cell receptor (beta chain) sequence with its context. Its antigen is currently not known. The input lacks base qualities; no much larger clone sits a single base away. TCRbeta CDR3 regions were amplified from genomic DNA by means of the immunoSEQ Assay, a bias-controlled multiplex PCR. The authors' pipeline ran thus. The number of nucleated cells in each sample was estimated by amplification of reference gene primers within the assay. To quantify the absolute abundance of each unique TCRbeta CDR3 rearrangement, sequence reads were collapsed and filtered. For each sample, productive Simpson clonality was calculated as the square root of Simpson's diversity index across productive rearrangements. TCRdb took this table from immuneACCESS and kept in-frame rearrangements with V and J called. Such tables lack part of the clones; where checked against another copy, unresolved V genes explain under half of the gap, and the rest is unexplained. V, J and clone size are those of that table, while D and trimming were read from the DNA. This sample gives approximately 310,000 clones in total; around 86% of them show up just once. In total, the top ten clones hold 1% of the sample.

Whole blood was collected in K2EDTA tubes by collaborating institutions according to the institutions' own protocols. For TCRbeta analysis, collaborators shipped samples as frozen whole blood, isolated PBMCs, or DNA extracted from either of those sample types. This entry belongs to a study of blood T cell repertoires in COVID-19 (dated by TCRdb to 2018 to 2020). Study-level background: Samples from collaborators originated in the United States, Italy and Spain and spanned both the acute and convalescent phases of COVID-19. The material from the prospective study consisted of cDNA or gDNA derived from T cells, B-cell-depleted T cells, or PBMCs. Subjects who had been exposed to COVID-19, were actively infected with it, or had recovered from it provided the deeply sampled blood TCRbeta repertoires that made up the dataset. The repertoires were made available in a free public database intended to serve as a resource for research on the immune response to SARS-CoV-2. The samples were drawn from two sources: the first 160 participants of the ongoing ImmuneRACE study, and 1,000 to 1,500 subjects contributed by 6 global collaborators. The sample metadata nearly always contained a de-identified subject ID, COVID-19 status, age in years and sex. Where HLA class I and class II types were available, the types were taken from metadata supplied by the sample provider, not from assay-based typing. What the authors observed across the whole study: Clinical and demographic metadata were provided uncurated, with the amount varying by source and participant.

As encoded in the germline V gene (reference sequence), CDR1 is LNHDA while CDR2 is SQIVND. V loses 2 bases of germline sequence and J loses 1 base, and the interval between the two ends is 11 bases. Counted from cysteine to phenylalanine, this CDR3 has 15 amino acids. Just CDR3 DNA is preserved here, 45 bases in frame from base 1. Input material: peripheral blood. This TCR derives from a man in his fifties with active or convalescent COVID-19. The receptor chain draws on TRBV19 and TRBJ1-1; the D segment cannot be called with confidence. The CDR3 reads as follows: CASSISGLQNTEAFF. The DNA is as follows: TGTGCCAGTAGTATATCAGGACTTCAGAACACTGAAGCTTTCTTT. The CDR3, completed at both ends by the reference TRBV19 and TRBJ1-1 genes, gives the full variable domain DGGITQSPKYLFRKEGQNVTLSCEQNLNHDAMYWYRQDPGQGLRLIYYSQIVNDFQKGDIAEGYSVSREKKESFPLTVTSAQKNPTAFYLCASSISGLQNTEAFFGQGTRLTVV.